This TCR beta chain emerged from a study of blood T cells in healthy people across ages. Study-wide results and caveats: Per million T cells, TCR beta diversity dropped about linearly as age rose.

As for this clonotype: Its antigen is unknown.

PBMCs were isolated at a quantity of at least 6.5 million per sample. Primers used in a second PCR of roughly 7 to 11 cycles were a sample-barcoded 5' primer and a J-beta primer mix. Using its own MiXCR run on the 5' RACE reads, TCRdb lists one record per CDR3 protein. There are 1.8 million or so distinct CDR3 sequences in the sample; about 39% occur only once, and 23% lies in the top ten. The sequenced sample consisted of blood. The TCR comes from a human donor in good health.

CDR3 in amino acids: CASSPAPRHEQYF. CDR3 nucleotides: TGTGCCAGCTCACCAGCCCCCCGTCACGAGCAGTACTTC. This rearrangement joins TRBV18 to TRBJ2-4; no clear D gene. With the DNA end fitting TRBJ2-7 better, the J assignment may be wrong. This CDR3 contains 13 residues. In germline, CDR1 is KGHSH, CDR2 LQKENI.